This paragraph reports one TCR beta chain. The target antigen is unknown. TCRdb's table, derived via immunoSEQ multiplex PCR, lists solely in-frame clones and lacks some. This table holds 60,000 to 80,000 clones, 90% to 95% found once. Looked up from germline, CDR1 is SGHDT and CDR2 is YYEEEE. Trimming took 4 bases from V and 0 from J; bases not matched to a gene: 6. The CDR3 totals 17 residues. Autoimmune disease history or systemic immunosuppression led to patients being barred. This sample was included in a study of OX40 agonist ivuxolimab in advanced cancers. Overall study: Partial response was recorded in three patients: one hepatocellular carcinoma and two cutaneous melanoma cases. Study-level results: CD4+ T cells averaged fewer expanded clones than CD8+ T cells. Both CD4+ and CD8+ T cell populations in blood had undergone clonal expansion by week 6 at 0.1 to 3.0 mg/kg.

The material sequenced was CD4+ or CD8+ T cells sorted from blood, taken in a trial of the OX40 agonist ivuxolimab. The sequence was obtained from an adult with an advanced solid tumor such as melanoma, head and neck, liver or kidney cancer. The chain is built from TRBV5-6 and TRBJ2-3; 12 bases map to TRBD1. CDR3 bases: TGTGCCAGCAGCCTGGGACAGGGGGCGTGGAGCACAGATACGCAGTATTTT. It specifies CASSLGQGAWSTDTQYF.